The 17 T cell receptor beta chains given below trace back to one sample, sequenced in a study of T cells in Graves' hyperthyroidism and ophthalmopathy. Authors of the study amplified TCR beta CDR3 regions from RNA transcripts. First-round RT-PCR of the TCR CDR3 relied on the HTBI primer set. TCRdb analysed the multiplex PCR reads with MiXCR anew, one entry per CDR3 protein. This table has some 620,000 distinct CDR3 sequences, 15% to 20% appearing once. The sample was blood. The source is a woman in her 30s with Graves' hyperthyroidism.

CDR3 amino acids: CAISDRGYGNTIYF. As DNA, the CDR3 is TGTGCCATCAGTGACAGGGGGTATGGAAACACCATATATTTT. The chain joins TRBV10-3 to TRBJ1-3; TRBD1 matches 7 bases. Germline V gene lookup returns CDR1 ENHRY and CDR2 SYGVKD. This CDR3 has 14 amino acids. V trimming: 3 bases; J trimming: 3 bases; junction bases outside the gene matches: 2.

This clonotype was seen at least ten times. V usage is TRBV27 and J usage is TRBJ2-3; 7 bases are a match to TRBD2. Unmatched junction bases numbered 12, after V lost 4 bases and J lost 2 bases. In germline, CDR1 is MNHEY, CDR2 SMNVEV (reference sequence). The CDR3 covers 17 residues. The CDR3 DNA is TGTGCCAGCAGTTCCCGTTCGGGGCGGGAGACCACAGATACGCAGTATTTT. Protein sequence: CASSSRSGRETTDTQYF.

Many counts were recorded for this clonotype. The V call is TRBV28, the J call TRBJ2-1; 8 positions match TRBD2. V dropped 1 base and J dropped 4; count of bases not matched to a gene: 9. CDR3 length equals 17 residues. Germline V CDR1 and CDR2: MDHEN, SYDVKM. CDR3 sequence reads: CASSLSLADLRYNEQFF. As DNA, the CDR3 is TGTGCCAGCAGTTTATCACTAGCGGATCTGAGGTACAATGAGCAGTTCTTC.

In this sample, this clonotype turned up many times. V usage is TRBV2 and J usage is TRBJ2-7; TRBD1 aligns across 10 bases. CDR3 length equals 14 residues. Germline V lookup: CDR1 SNHLY, CDR2 FYNNEI. The V and J ends lost 5 bases and 5 bases, in that order; junction bases with no gene match: 6. The CDR3 sequence is CASSRDRGVHEQYF. As DNA, the CDR3 is TGTGCCAGCAGTCGGGACAGGGGAGTACACGAGCAGTACTTC.

As for this clonotype: A clone one base away is much larger, so this may be a read error. The chain links TRBV6-1 to TRBJ1-4; 9 positions match TRBD1. Per germline, CDR1 MNHNS and CDR2 SASEGT. The CDR3 covers 13 residues. Trimming at V came to 8 bases and at J to 5 bases, leaving 3 bases not matched to a gene. CDR3 sequence: CASFGTGNEKLFF. The CDR3 DNA reads TGTGCCAGCTTCGGGACAGGGAATGAAAAACTGTTTTTT.

This chain connects TRBV4-1 to TRBJ2-2; D gene uncertain. Germline lookup yields CDR1 MGHRA and CDR2 YSYEKL. There are 16 residues in the CDR3. The ends were cut back, 1 base at V and 5 bases at J, with 14 bases in the middle. The CDR3 nucleotides read TGCGCCAGCAGCCAAGGTGTTAGGGTCGGAACCGGGGAGCTGTTTTTT. Its translation is CASSQGVRVGTGELFF.

This clonotype appeared many times. The V and J genes are TRBV7-8 and TRBJ2-3; TRBD2 aligns across 8 bases. V lost 1 base to trimming and J lost 4 bases; unmatched junction nucleotides: 4. This CDR3 is built from 15 residues. Germline CDR1 is SGHVS and CDR2 is FQNEAQ. CDR3: CASSLGTSRADTQYF. As DNA, the CDR3 is TGTGCCAGCAGCTTAGGGACTAGCAGGGCAGATACGCAGTATTTT.

This clonotype was seen ten or more times. This chain joins TRBV6-1 and TRBJ2-7, with D uncertain. The CDR3 loop spans 13 amino acids. V lost 8 bases to trimming and J lost 1 base, with 12 bases between them. Per germline, CDR1 MNHNS and CDR2 SASEGT. The CDR3 is CASLFPGSYEQYF. The CDR3 region has the DNA TGTGCCAGCCTTTTTCCAGGTTCCTACGAGCAGTACTTC.

The CDR3 DNA sequence: TGTGCCAGGGCGAGTCCGGGATTAGGGAACTATGGCTACACCTTC. It is translated as CARASPGLGNYGYTF. The chain combines TRBV27 with TRBJ1-2, with D unclear. V was shortened by 9 bases and J by 2 bases, with 19 bases between the two germline ends. This CDR3 spans 15 amino acids. Per germline, CDR1 MNHEY and CDR2 SMNVEV (reference sequence).

This clonotype was picked up a small number of times. CDR3 residues: CAWERTAYWGSLTEAFF. CDR3 nucleotides: TGTGCCTGGGAAAGGACCGCTTATTGGGGTTCCCTCACTGAAGCTTTCTTT. The chain links TRBV30 to TRBJ1-1; no firm D call. CDR1 is GTSNPN, CDR2 SVGIG, per germline (reference sequence). V was shortened by 5 bases and J by 4 bases, with 26 bases between the two germline ends. CDR3 size: 17 residues. Drawing the rest from reference TRBV30 and TRBJ1-1, the complete variable domain is SQTIHQWPATLVQPVGSPLSLECTVEGTSNPNLYWYRQAAGRGLQLLFYSVGIGQISSEVPQNLSASRPQDRQFILSSKKLLLSDSGFYLCAWERTAYWGSLTEAFFGQGTRLTVV.

This clonotype came up a few times. V is TRBV3-1 and J is TRBJ2-1; 7 bases align to TRBD2. This CDR3 is 16 amino acids long. CDR1 is LGHDT and CDR2 is YNNKEL in the germline V gene (reference sequence). V lost 7 bases and J lost 10; bases outside the gene matches: 19. The CDR3 DNA reads TGTGCCAGCAACCACTTGTGGGAGGGCCCCCAGGGAGAGCAGTTCTTC. This translates into CASNHLWEGPQGEQFF.

The chain carries TRBV12-3 or TRBV12-4 and TRBJ1-1; D is possibly TRBD1 (5 bases). The CDR3 consists of 15 residues. V was clipped by 5 bases and J by 8 bases, with 21 bases between them. The CDR3 sequence: CASSAPRVEIREAFF. In nucleotides, the CDR3 is TGTGCCAGCAGTGCGCCCAGGGTAGAGATTCGAGAAGCTTTCTTT.

This clonotype was seen more than once but under ten times. The chain carries TRBV6-1 and TRBJ1-5; TRBD1 matches at 10 bases. The germline CDR1 and CDR2 sequences are MNHNS and SASEGT. The junction had 5 bases not matched to a gene; V was cut back by 6 bases and J by 0 bases. The CDR3 loop spans 16 amino acids. The CDR3 DNA reads as TGTGCCAGCAGCGGGGACAGGGGATTTAGCAATCAGCCCCAGCATTTT. Residues: CASSGDRGFSNQPQHF.

This clonotype was seen ten or more times. The chain links TRBV28 to TRBJ2-7, with 8 bases aligning to TRBD2. Losses at the gene ends were 4 bases for V and 3 bases for J; bases not matched to a gene: 14. CDR1 and CDR2 from the germline V gene are MDHEN and SYDVKM. This CDR3 is 17 amino acids long. CDR3 sequence: CASSSPGGGGALYEQYF. CDR3 in DNA: TGTGCCAGCAGTTCACCGGGGGGGGGCGGAGCGCTCTACGAGCAGTACTTC.

This clonotype was seen more than once but under ten times. This rearrangement joins TRBV4-1 to TRBJ2-1; a weak D match, TRBD1 (6 bases). CDR1 and CDR2 (germline): MGHRA, YSYEKL. The CDR3 runs to 16 residues. Trimming cost V 2 bases and J 7 bases, with 18 bases left between them. CDR3 sequence: CASSQPNGQRNNEQFF. CDR3 nucleotides: TGCGCCAGCAGCCAACCCAATGGACAGAGAAATAATGAGCAGTTCTTC.

The CDR3 region has the DNA TGCAGTGCTCGGCAGTATACGCAGTATTTT. Translated: CSARQYTQYF. V and J are TRBV20-1 and TRBJ2-3; no reliable D call. CDR1 is DFQATT, CDR2 SNEGSKA, per germline (reference sequence). The CDR3 totals 10 residues. The ends were cut back, 5 bases at V and 7 bases at J, with 7 bases in the middle.

This chain links TRBV6-1 with TRBJ1-1, with D perhaps TRBD1 (6 bases). Germline loops: CDR1 MNHNS, CDR2 SASEGT. V shed 0 bases and J shed 3 bases, with 14 bases lying between them. The CDR3 is made up of 16 amino acids. DNA for the CDR3: TGTGCCAGCAGTGAAGCGGAGACAGGACCCTACACTGAAGCTTTCTTT. This codes for CASSEAETGPYTEAFF.